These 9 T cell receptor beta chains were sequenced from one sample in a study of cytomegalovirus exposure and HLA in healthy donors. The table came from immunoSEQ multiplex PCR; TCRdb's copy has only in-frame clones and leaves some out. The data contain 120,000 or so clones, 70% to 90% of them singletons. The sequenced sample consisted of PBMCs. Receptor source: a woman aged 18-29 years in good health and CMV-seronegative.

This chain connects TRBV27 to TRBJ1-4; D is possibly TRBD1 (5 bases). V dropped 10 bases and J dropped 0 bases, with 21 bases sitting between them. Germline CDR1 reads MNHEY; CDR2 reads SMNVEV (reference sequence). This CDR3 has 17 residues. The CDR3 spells CANNFSGHPATNEKLFF. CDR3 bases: TGTGCCAACAATTTTTCTGGACACCCTGCAACTAATGAAAAACTGTTTTTT.

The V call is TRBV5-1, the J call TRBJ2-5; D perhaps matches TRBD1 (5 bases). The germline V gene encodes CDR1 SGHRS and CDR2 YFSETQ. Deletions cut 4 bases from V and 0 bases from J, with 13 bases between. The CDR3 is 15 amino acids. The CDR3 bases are TGCGCCAGCAGCGCCGGCCTAGGGGACCAAGAGACCCAGTACTTC. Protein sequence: CASSAGLGDQETQYF.

The CDR3 DNA reads as TGTGCCAGCAGTGAAGGATACAGGGGGCACGAGCAGTACTTC. It codes for CASSEGYRGHEQYF. This chain uses TRBV6-1 with TRBJ2-7; 9 positions match TRBD1. The junction had 3 bases not matched to a gene; V was cut back by 1 base and J by 5 bases. From germline, CDR1 is MNHNS and CDR2 SASEGT. The CDR3 loop spans 14 amino acids.

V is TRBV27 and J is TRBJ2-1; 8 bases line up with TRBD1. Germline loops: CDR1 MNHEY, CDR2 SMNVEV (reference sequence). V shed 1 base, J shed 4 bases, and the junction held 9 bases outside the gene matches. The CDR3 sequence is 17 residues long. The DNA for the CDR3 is TGTGCCAGCAGTTTATTCAGCACCAGGGGGCGGTACAATGAGCAGTTCTTC. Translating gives CASSLFSTRGRYNEQFF.

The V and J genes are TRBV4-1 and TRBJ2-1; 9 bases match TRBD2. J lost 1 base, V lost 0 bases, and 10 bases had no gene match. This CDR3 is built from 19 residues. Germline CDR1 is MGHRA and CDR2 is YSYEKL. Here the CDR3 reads CASSQDWDSGSESYNEQFF. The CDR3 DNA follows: TGCGCCAGCAGCCAAGATTGGGATAGCGGGAGTGAATCCTACAATGAGCAGTTCTTC.

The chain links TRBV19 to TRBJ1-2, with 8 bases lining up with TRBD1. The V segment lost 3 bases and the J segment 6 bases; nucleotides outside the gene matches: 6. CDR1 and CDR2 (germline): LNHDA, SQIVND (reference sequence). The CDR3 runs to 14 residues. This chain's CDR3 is CASSIFEDRDGYTF. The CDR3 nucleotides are TGTGCCAGTAGTATCTTCGAGGACAGGGATGGCTACACCTTC.

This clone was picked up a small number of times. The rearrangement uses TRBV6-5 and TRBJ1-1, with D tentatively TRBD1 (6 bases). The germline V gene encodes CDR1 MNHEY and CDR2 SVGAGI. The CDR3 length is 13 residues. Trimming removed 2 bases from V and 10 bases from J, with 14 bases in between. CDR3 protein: CASSYEMGGRAFF. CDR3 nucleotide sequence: TGTGCCAGCAGTTACGAGATGGGGGGGCGAGCTTTCTTT.

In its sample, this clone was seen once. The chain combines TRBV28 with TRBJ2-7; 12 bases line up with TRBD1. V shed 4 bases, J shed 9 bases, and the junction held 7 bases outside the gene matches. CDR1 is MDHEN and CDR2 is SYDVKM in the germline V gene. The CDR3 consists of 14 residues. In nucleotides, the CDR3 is TGTGCCAGCAGTTCAGGGACAGGGGGCGCGGGGCAGTACTTC. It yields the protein CASSSGTGGAGQYF.

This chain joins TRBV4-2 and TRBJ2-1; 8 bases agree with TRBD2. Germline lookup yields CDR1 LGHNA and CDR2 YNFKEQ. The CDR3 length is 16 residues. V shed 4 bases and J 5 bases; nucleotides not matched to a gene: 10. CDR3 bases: TGTGCCAGCAGCCCCCCGCCGACTAGCGCGGACAATGAGCAGTTCTTC. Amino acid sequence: CASSPPPTSADNEQFF.